The rows below give T cell receptor beta chains drawn from one sample of a study of T cell responses to AZD1222 COVID-19 vaccine. Measured with immunoSEQ multiplex PCR; TCRdb has only the in-frame clones, and not every one. The sample lists around 76,000 clones, around 84% occurring once. The specimen was peripheral blood, collected on day 0 of AZD1222 vaccination. The receptors derive from an adult in good health. CDR3s include the opening cysteine and the closing phenylalanine or tryptophan. D genes are given only for firm matches. Size is stated for part of the rows, as once, few or many counts, or as a class when the clone is expanded.

v_gene	d_gene	j_gene	abundance	CDR3nt	CDR3aa
TRBV5-6	-	TRBJ1-5	-	TGTGCCAGCAGCAGAGGGGATGGCAATCAGCCCCAGCATTTT	CASSRGDGNQPQHF
TRBV4-3	TRBD2	TRBJ2-5	-	TGCGCCAGCAGCCCCGGAGCAGTAGCGGGGGGTGAGACCCAGTACTTC	CASSPGAVAGGETQYF
TRBV5-4	-	TRBJ2-2	-	TGTGCCAGCAGCTTACGGATCGCCGGGGAGCTGTTTTTT	CASSLRIAGELFF
TRBV24-1	TRBD1	TRBJ2-1	-	TGTGCCACCAGTACACTCACAGGGGGCGTAGTCGGTGAGCAGTTCTTC	CATSTLTGGVVGEQFF
TRBV11-3	-	TRBJ2-1	-	TGTGCCAGCAGCGTTTTTGGGGGCGTAGAGAATGAGCAGTTCTTC	CASSVFGGVENEQFF
TRBV19	TRBD1	TRBJ1-5	-	TGTGCCAGTAGGACCAAGGGACAGGGCAGTCAGCCCCAGCATTTT	CASRTKGQGSQPQHF
TRBV18	TRBD1	TRBJ2-1	-	TGTGCCAGCTCACCACGGACAGGGGATGGTGAGCAGTTCTTC	CASSPRTGDGEQFF
TRBV30	-	TRBJ2-3	-	TGTGCCTGGAGTAGGCTAATCAACACAGATACGCAGTATTTT	CAWSRLINTDTQYF
TRBV5-4	-	TRBJ2-7	few	TGTGCCAGCAGCTTTAAGGGGTACGAGCAGTACTTC	CASSFKGYEQYF
TRBV30	TRBD1	TRBJ1-3	-	TGTGCCTGGATGGACAGGGTTGGAAACACCATATATTTT	CAWMDRVGNTIYF
TRBV30	TRBD1	TRBJ1-5	-	TGTGCCTACGCCCGACAGGGTCCCGGGGACGGTCGTCAGCCCCAGCATTTT	CAYARQGPGDGRQPQHF
TRBV5-8	TRBD1	TRBJ1-5	-	TGTGCCAGCAGCCGGACAGGGTTTAGCCAGCCCCAGCATTTT	CASSRTGFSQPQHF
TRBV24-1	TRBD1	TRBJ1-5	-	TGTGCCACCAGTGACTTGACAGGGGGCGGTGGCAATCAGCCCCAGCATTTT	CATSDLTGGGGNQPQHF
TRBV19	TRBD1	TRBJ1-1	-	TGTGCCAGTAGTAGGTTTTCGGGGACAGGGTCGGGCGCTGAAGCTTTCTTT	CASSRFSGTGSGAEAFF
TRBV7-2	TRBD2	TRBJ2-5	-	TGTGCCAGCAGCTTATTGGGGGGACTACAAGAGACCCAGTACTTC	CASSLLGGLQETQYF